This passage covers 27 T cell receptor beta chains from one sample sequenced in a study of T cell repertoires in cytomegalovirus infection. TCRdb re-called the reads through MiXCR, storing one row per CDR3 protein. The sample comprises tens of thousands of distinct CDR3 sequences, roughly a quarter of which are singletons, and roughly 45% rests with the top ten. No cognate antigen is known for these TCRs. The sequences come from CD8+ T cells from cultured PBMCs, collected from culture after CMV antigen stimulation. The receptor set was obtained from a human donor in good health (CMV status not recorded). Some clones in this sample may be carry-over from other donors' samples.

This clonotype has a handful of counts. The CDR3 coding sequence is TGCGCCAGCAGCCAAGATCAGACCATGAACACTGAAGCTTTCTTT. Amino acids: CASSQDQTMNTEAFF. The V call is TRBV4-3, the J call TRBJ1-1, with D unclear. Germline CDR1 reads LGHNA; CDR2 reads YSLEER. Trimming shortened V by 0 bases and J by 0 bases, and 8 bases separated the two germline ends. The CDR3 consists of 15 residues.

This clonotype was seen more than once but under ten times. This chain joins TRBV4-1 and TRBJ1-4; the D is unclear. Trimming removed 0 bases from V and 7 bases from J, with 12 bases in between. The CDR3 spans 15 residues. CDR1 is MGHRA and CDR2 is YSYEKL in the germline V gene. The CDR3: CASSQDPGEREKLFF. The CDR3 bases are TGCGCCAGCAGCCAAGATCCCGGAGAACGTGAAAAACTGTTTTTT.

This clonotype was observed many times. CDR3 bases: TGTGCCAGCAGCGCGACCTTAGCGGGGGGCACAGATACGCAGTATTTT. Protein product: CASSATLAGGTDTQYF. This rearrangement joins TRBV7-6 to TRBJ2-3; 9 nucleotides align to TRBD2. V trimming: 5 bases; J trimming: 1 base; junction bases outside the gene matches: 7. CDR1 and CDR2 from the germline V gene are SGHVS and FNYEAQ. The CDR3 has 16 amino acids. The full variable domain, with the rest looked up from reference TRBV7-6 and TRBJ2-3, is GAGVSQSPRYKVTKRGQDVALRCDPISGHVSLYWYRQALGQGPEFLTYFNYEAQQDKSGLPNDRFSAERPEGSISTLTIQRTEQRDSAMYRCASSATLAGGTDTQYFGPGTRLTVL.

This clonotype has only one observation. Possible read error: a much larger clone is one base away. The genes are TRBV27 and TRBJ2-3, with D tentatively TRBD1 (5 bases). The CDR3 has 14 residues. The V gene's germline CDR1 is MNHEY and CDR2 SMNVEV (reference sequence). The V end was cut by 6 bases, the J end by 4 bases, with 14 bases between. The CDR3 here is CASSPVGHSDTQYF. The CDR3 DNA reads as TGTGCCAGCAGCCCCGTGGGGCACTCAGATACGCAGTATTTT.

This clonotype was seen a few times. The chain couples TRBV27 to TRBJ2-2; the match to TRBD2 covers 11 bases. The CDR3 spans 16 residues. The germline CDR1 and CDR2 sequences are MNHEY and SMNVEV (reference sequence). The ends lost 6 bases at V and 6 bases at J; junction bases unmatched: 9. CDR3 residues: CASSRLAGGQSGELFF. The CDR3 DNA follows: TGTGCCAGCAGCCGTCTAGCGGGGGGTCAATCCGGGGAGCTGTTTTTT.

This clonotype was counted at least ten times. The V and J genes are TRBV12-3 or TRBV12-4 and TRBJ2-2; 9 nucleotides agree with TRBD1. The CDR3 runs 20 residues. V gave up 3 bases and J gave up 0 bases; unmatched junction bases: 14. The DNA for the CDR3 is TGTGCCAGCAGTTTGTACAGGACCGGGACAGGGTTCGCGAACACCGGGGAGCTGTTTTTT. Its protein is CASSLYRTGTGFANTGELFF.

With regard to this clonotype: A read error is possible here, since a much larger clone lies one base away. The chain has TRBV28 and TRBJ2-2; TRBD1 aligns across 7 bases. Germline lookup yields CDR1 MDHEN and CDR2 SYDVKM. The CDR3 has 15 amino acids. V was clipped by 5 bases and J by 7 bases; unmatched bases: 10. For the CDR3, the DNA is TGTGCCAGCAGTGGGGGACAGTCGCTGGTCGGGGAGCTGTTTTTT. Protein sequence: CASSGGQSLVGELFF.

The rearrangement uses TRBV7-6 and TRBJ1-1; a possible D gene is TRBD1 (5 bases). Trimming pared 2 bases from V and 1 base from J, leaving 11 bases between. The CDR3 has 15 amino acids. Germline CDR1 and CDR2: SGHVS and FNYEAQ. In DNA form, the CDR3 reads TGTGCCAGCAGCTTATCCGAAGGGACGAACACTGAAGCTTTCTTT. Translation gives CASSLSEGTNTEAFF.

J is TRBJ2-7 and V is TRBV28; D is ambiguous. Trimming removed 2 bases from V and 3 bases from J, with 11 bases in between. The CDR3 is 14 residues long. Per the germline V gene, CDR1 is MDHEN and CDR2 is SYDVKM. As DNA, the CDR3 is TGTGCCAGCAGTTTAGGCGACGGCTACTACGAGCAGTACTTC. Amino acid sequence: CASSLGDGYYEQYF.

This clonotype was counted between two and nine times. This chain joins TRBV30 and TRBJ2-2; 8 positions agree with TRBD2. The CDR3 is 14 residues long. Germline loops: CDR1 GTSNPN, CDR2 SVGIG (reference sequence). The junction had 0 bases not matched to a gene; V was cut back by 0 bases and J by 3 bases. CDR3 protein: CAWSVLADTGELFF. The CDR3, as DNA: TGTGCCTGGAGTGTACTAGCGGACACCGGGGAGCTGTTTTTT.

This clonotype was seen repeatedly, ten times or more. V usage is TRBV27 and J usage is TRBJ2-2, with D maybe TRBD1 (5 bases). V gave up 8 bases and J gave up 5 bases, with 6 bases separating them. The CDR3 has 11 amino acids. CDR1 and CDR2 (germline): MNHEY, SMNVEV (reference sequence). The CDR3 here is CASSGTGELFF. The CDR3 bases are TGTGCCAGCTCAGGGACCGGGGAGCTGTTTTTT.

This clonotype was found a few times. The rearrangement joins TRBV6-2 or TRBV6-3 to TRBJ1-1; D is unclear. Germline values: CDR1 MNHEY, CDR2 SVGEGT. With 5 bases removed from V and 4 bases from J, the gap between germline ends came to 8 bases. The CDR3 consists of 12 residues. The DNA for the CDR3 is TGTGCCAGCAGTAGACTGGGCACTGAAGCTTTCTTT. Encoded protein: CASSRLGTEAFF.

As DNA, the CDR3 is TGTGCCAGCGATGCGGGGGAAATGGTCAGCGAGCAGTACTTC. As protein: CASDAGEMVSEQYF. The rearrangement links TRBV11-1 to TRBJ2-7; 7 positions match TRBD2. The CDR3 is made up of 14 amino acids. J was trimmed by 6 bases and V by 8 bases; bases with no gene match: 13. Germline values: CDR1 SGHAT, CDR2 FQDESV (reference sequence). The full variable domain, its missing parts supplied by reference TRBV11-1 and TRBJ2-7, is EAEVAQSPRYKITEKSQAVAFWCDPISGHATLYWYRQILGQGPELLVQFQDESVVDDSQLPKDRFSAERLKGVDSTLKIQPAELGDSAMYLCASDAGEMVSEQYFGPGTRLTVT.

The J gene is TRBJ2-1, the V gene TRBV4-1; D unclear. CDR3 length: 14 amino acids. Germline loops: CDR1 MGHRA, CDR2 YSYEKL. Trimming took off 0 bases at V and 8 bases at J, with 11 bases between the two ends. For the CDR3, the DNA is TGCGCCAGCAGCCAAGATCGGGTGATCGATGAGCAGTTCTTC. Its translation: CASSQDRVIDEQFF.

The chain has TRBV27 and TRBJ2-2; D is unresolved. This CDR3 is built from 14 residues. The germline V and J ends were trimmed by 5 bases and 0 bases, with 7 bases remaining between them. In germline, CDR1 is MNHEY, CDR2 SMNVEV (reference sequence). CDR3 sequence reads: CASSPGTNTGELFF. In DNA form, the CDR3 reads TGTGCCAGCAGTCCCGGAACGAACACCGGGGAGCTGTTTTTT.

The V and J genes are TRBV12-3 or TRBV12-4 and TRBJ2-3, with D possibly TRBD2 on 6 matching bases. The CDR3 totals 14 residues. V was shortened by 0 bases and J by 7 bases, with 11 bases between the two germline ends. The CDR3 region is CASSLATSQNTQYF. The CDR3 DNA sequence: TGTGCCAGCAGTTTAGCGACTAGTCAAAATACGCAGTATTTT.

This clonotype was found a few times. The J gene is TRBJ2-2, the V gene TRBV28, with TRBD1 identical over 7 bases. From germline, CDR1 is MDHEN and CDR2 SYDVKM. V shed 1 base and J 2 bases; nucleotides not matched to a gene: 13. The CDR3 is 19 amino acids. CDR3 amino acids: CASSLSGQLIFTNTGELFF. The DNA for the CDR3 is TGTGCCAGCAGTTTATCGGGACAGTTAATTTTCACAAACACCGGGGAGCTGTTTTTT.

This clonotype was counted between two and nine times. For the CDR3, the DNA is TGTGCCAGCGGTTATGGGAAAGAAGCTTTCTTT. Amino acids: CASGYGKEAFF. The chain uses TRBV7-9 and TRBJ1-1; D gene uncertain. Germline V lookup: CDR1 SEHNR, CDR2 FQNEAQ (reference sequence). The CDR3 spans 11 residues. V lost 8 bases to trimming and J lost 8 bases, with 12 bases between them.

This clonotype appeared many times. This sequence joins TRBV7-9 and TRBJ2-4; 10 bases align to TRBD1. This CDR3 is built from 17 residues. The junction had 9 bases not matched to a gene; V was cut back by 5 bases and J by 2 bases. Germline values: CDR1 SEHNR, CDR2 FQNEAQ (reference sequence). CDR3 in amino acids: CASSPQGQGVSKNIQYF. In DNA, the CDR3 is TGTGCCAGCAGCCCCCAAGGACAGGGGGTATCCAAAAACATTCAGTACTTC.

This clonotype has ten or more counts. V and J are TRBV27 and TRBJ2-7, with D perhaps matching TRBD1 or TRBD2 (5 bases each). Per the germline V gene, CDR1 is MNHEY and CDR2 is SMNVEV (reference sequence). V lost 6 bases and J 4 bases, leaving 13 bases between the germline ends. The CDR3 is 13 amino acids. CDR3 protein: CASSLAEGYEQYF. CDR3 in DNA: TGTGCCAGCAGCCTAGCCGAGGGGTACGAGCAGTACTTC.

J is TRBJ2-1 and V is TRBV19; TRBD2 matches 9 bases. Per the germline V gene, CDR1 is LNHDA and CDR2 is SQIVND (reference sequence). The CDR3 totals 17 residues. V lost 5 bases, J lost 0 bases, and 8 bases stayed unmatched. CDR3 nucleotide sequence: TGTGCCAGTAGTGTAGGGGCTAGCGGGATCTCCTACAATGAGCAGTTCTTC. Protein product: CASSVGASGISYNEQFF.

Ten or more counts support this clonotype. CDR3 amino acids: CASSETEGAIGELFF. DNA of the CDR3: TGTGCCAGCAGCGAGACCGAGGGGGCTATCGGGGAGCTGTTTTTT. The V and J genes are TRBV12-3 or TRBV12-4 and TRBJ2-2; 7 positions match TRBD1. This CDR3 spans 15 amino acids. V gave up 6 bases and J gave up 7 bases; unmatched junction bases: 11.

The gene calls are TRBV5-1 and TRBJ2-5; 13 nucleotides agree with TRBD2. This CDR3 region has 16 residues. J lost 4 bases, V lost 0 bases, and 3 bases had no gene match. Per germline, CDR1 SGHRS and CDR2 YFSETQ. The CDR3 loop reads CASSLGLAGGGETQYF. The CDR3 nucleotides are TGCGCCAGCAGCTTGGGACTAGCGGGAGGAGGAGAGACCCAGTACTTC.

This chain links TRBV9 with TRBJ2-1; TRBD2 matches 7 bases. The CDR3 has 14 residues. Germline assignment: CDR1 SGDLS and CDR2 YYNGEE. With 4 bases clipped from V and 9 bases from J, the junction kept 10 bases outside the gene matches. CDR3 nucleotide sequence: TGTGCCAGCAGCCCCTGGGGGGGGGTCGGTGAGCAGTTCTTC. It is translated as CASSPWGGVGEQFF.

DNA of the CDR3: TGTGCCAGCAAGAGGACAGGGGACCCCATCTATGGCTACACCTTC. This sequence encodes CASKRTGDPIYGYTF. The chain has TRBV19 and TRBJ1-2, with 9 bases lining up with TRBD1. Germline V CDR1 and CDR2: LNHDA, SQIVND (reference sequence). The CDR3 runs 15 residues. The J segment lost 4 bases and the V segment lost 9 bases, leaving 12 bases of the junction unmatched.

This clonotype showed up many times. The rearrangement joins TRBV7-2 to TRBJ2-7; TRBD2 agrees at 9 bases. The CDR3 sequence is 19 residues long. With V trimmed by 2 bases and J by 0 bases, 14 bases remained unmatched. Germline loops: CDR1 SGHTA, CDR2 FQGNSA. CDR3 bases: TGTGCCAGCAGCTTAAATAACCTAGCGGGGCCCGGGGACTCCTACGAGCAGTACTTC. It translates to CASSLNNLAGPGDSYEQYF.

The rearrangement links TRBV4-3 to TRBJ2-1; D possibly corresponds to TRBD2 (6 bases). V was shortened by 0 bases and J by 6 bases, with 12 bases between the two germline ends. The CDR3 is 15 residues long. The germline gives CDR1 LGHNA, CDR2 YSLEER. The CDR3 DNA sequence: TGCGCCAGCAGCCAAGATGGGGACTCCACCAATGAGCAGTTCTTC. Encoded protein: CASSQDGDSTNEQFF.